This TCR beta chain is from a study of T cell repertoires in cytomegalovirus infection. Study at large: HLA-C-restricted CMV epitopes, recently identified, and well-studied HLA-B-restricted ones were used by the study. Indications of both CMV infection and matching HLA type were provided by public TCR beta signatures.

Study results and limitations: Dominating the ex vivo response were HLA-C-restricted CMV-specific TCR beta clonotypes.

Trimming shortened V by 8 bases and J by 8 bases, and 15 bases separated the two germline ends. Germline V lookup: CDR1 MNHEY, CDR2 SMNVEV (reference sequence). The CDR3 length is 12 residues. TCRdb analysed the reads with MiXCR anew, one entry per CDR3 protein. The profile covers 650,000 to 850,000 distinct CDR3 sequences, with 25% to 35% appearing a single time and 13% taken by the ten largest. This clonotype was observed a few times. No antigen is known for it. Sequenced material: cultured CD8+ T cells from PBMCs, taken from culture after CMV antigen stimulation. The TCR sequence derives from a human donor in good health (CMV status not recorded). Some clones in this sample may be carry-over from other donors' samples. The chain links TRBV27 to TRBJ1-2; tentative D call: TRBD1 (5 bases). In DNA form, the CDR3 reads TGTGCCAGCCGGTCGGGGCAGGTCGGCTACACCTTC. Amino acid sequence: CASRSGQVGYTF.